The clone carrying this T cell receptor (beta chain) was found a few times. Antigen: not known. From the germline J gene comes the end of the CDR3, since the read stops 3 residues before it. These data belong to a study of T cell clonality in common variable immunodeficiency. Whole-study results and caveats: T cell subpopulation sequencing would be needed to explain CVID clonality. Reportedly, TCR beta sequences from common variable immunodeficiency showed fewer deletions and N-nucleotide insertions.

Each donor provided roughly 4.5 to 8 ml of heparinized whole blood. Only in-frame clones appear in the TCRdb table, and some are missing; sequencing was by immunoSEQ multiplex PCR. Listed for the sample are under 40,000 clones, none seen a single time. Per the germline V gene, CDR1 is KGHSH and CDR2 is LQKENI. Trimming removed 5 bases from V and 6 bases from J; junction bases left unmatched: 8. There are 14 residues in the CDR3. Material: peripheral blood mononuclear cells. The chain is built from TRBV18 and TRBJ1-1; 8 bases are shared with TRBD1. This clonotype was obtained from a human donor with common variable immunodeficiency. The CDR3 loop reads CASSSDRGAAEAFF. CDR3 DNA (partial): TGTGCCAGCTCATCCGACAGGGGCGCGGCTGAA.